This section outlines one T cell receptor beta chain sequence together with its context. This table comes from immunoSEQ multiplex PCR, and its TCRdb copy is limited to in-frame clones, with some not included. Of fewer than 300,000 clones in the sample, approximately 77% were seen once. CDR1 MNHEY and CDR2 SVGEGT come from the germline V gene. Trimming shortened V by 0 bases and J by 2 bases, and 10 bases separated the two germline ends. The CDR3 extends over 15 amino acids. This entry is derived from a study of blood T cell repertoires in COVID-19. V is TRBV6-2 or TRBV6-3 and J is TRBJ1-2; no firm D call. The sequenced sample was peripheral blood. This TCR was recovered from a woman between 18 and 30 years old with acute or convalescent COVID-19. The CDR3 nucleotides read TGTGCCAGCAGTTACTCAGAGGTTTTGAACTATGGCTACACCTTC. Its protein product is CASSYSEVLNYGYTF.